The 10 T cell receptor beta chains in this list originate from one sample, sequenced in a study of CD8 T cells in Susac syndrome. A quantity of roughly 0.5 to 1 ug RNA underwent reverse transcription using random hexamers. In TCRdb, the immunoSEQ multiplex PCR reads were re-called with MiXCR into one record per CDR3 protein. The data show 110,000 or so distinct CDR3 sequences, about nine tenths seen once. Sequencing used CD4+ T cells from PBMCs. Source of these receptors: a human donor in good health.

DNA of the CDR3: TGTGCCAGCAGTTACCAGCCGGGAACCTACGAGCAGTACTTC. This codes for CASSYQPGTYEQYF. The rearrangement links TRBV6-2 or TRBV6-3 to TRBJ2-7; tentative D call: TRBD2 (5 bases). This CDR3 region has 14 residues. Per the germline V gene, CDR1 is MNHEY and CDR2 is SVGEGT. V was shortened by 2 bases and J by 2 bases, with 10 bases between the two germline ends.

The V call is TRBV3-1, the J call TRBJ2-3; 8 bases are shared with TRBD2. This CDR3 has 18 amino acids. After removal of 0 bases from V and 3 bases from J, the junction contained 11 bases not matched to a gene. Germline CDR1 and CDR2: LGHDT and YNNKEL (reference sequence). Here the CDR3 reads CASSQDGSGRGATDTQYF. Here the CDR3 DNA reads TGTGCCAGCAGCCAAGATGGGAGCGGGAGAGGGGCGACAGATACGCAGTATTTT.

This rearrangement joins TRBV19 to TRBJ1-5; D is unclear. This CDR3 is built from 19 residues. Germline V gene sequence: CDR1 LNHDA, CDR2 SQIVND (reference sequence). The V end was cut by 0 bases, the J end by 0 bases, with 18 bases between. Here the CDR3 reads CASSIDRAGVRYSNQPQHF. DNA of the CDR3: TGTGCCAGTAGTATAGATCGCGCCGGGGTTCGCTATAGCAATCAGCCCCAGCATTTT.

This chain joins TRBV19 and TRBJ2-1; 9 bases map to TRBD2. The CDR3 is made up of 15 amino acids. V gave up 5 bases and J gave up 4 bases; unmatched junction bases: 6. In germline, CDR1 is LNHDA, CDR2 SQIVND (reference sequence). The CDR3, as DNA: TGTGCCAGTAGTTCTTCCCTAGCGGGGTACAATGAGCAGTTCTTC. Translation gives CASSSSLAGYNEQFF.

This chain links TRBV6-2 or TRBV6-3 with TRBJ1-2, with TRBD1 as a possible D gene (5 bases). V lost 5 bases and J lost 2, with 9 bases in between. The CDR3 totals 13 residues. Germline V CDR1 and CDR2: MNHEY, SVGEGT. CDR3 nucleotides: TGTGCCAGCAGTCGCGCAGGGAACTATGGCTACACCTTC. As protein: CASSRAGNYGYTF.

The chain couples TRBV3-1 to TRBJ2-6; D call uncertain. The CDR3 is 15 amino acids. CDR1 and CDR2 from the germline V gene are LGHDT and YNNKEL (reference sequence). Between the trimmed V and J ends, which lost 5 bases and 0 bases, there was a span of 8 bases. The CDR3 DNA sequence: TGTGCCAGCAGCGGAACAGACTCTGGGGCCAACGTCCTGACTTTC. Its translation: CASSGTDSGANVLTF.

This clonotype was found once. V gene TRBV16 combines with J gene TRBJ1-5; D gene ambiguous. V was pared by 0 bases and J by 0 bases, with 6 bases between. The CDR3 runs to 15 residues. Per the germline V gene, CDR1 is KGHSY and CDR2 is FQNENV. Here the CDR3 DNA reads TGTGCCAGCAGCCAATCGGATCGTAGCAATCAGCCCCAGCATTTT. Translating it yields CASSQSDRSNQPQHF.

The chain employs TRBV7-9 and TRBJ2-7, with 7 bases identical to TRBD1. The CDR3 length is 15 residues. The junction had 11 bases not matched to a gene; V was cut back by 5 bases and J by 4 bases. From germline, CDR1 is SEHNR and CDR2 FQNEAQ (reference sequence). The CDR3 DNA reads TGTGCCAGCAGCAAAATCCGGGACAGCGGTTACGAGCAGTACTTC. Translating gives CASSKIRDSGYEQYF.

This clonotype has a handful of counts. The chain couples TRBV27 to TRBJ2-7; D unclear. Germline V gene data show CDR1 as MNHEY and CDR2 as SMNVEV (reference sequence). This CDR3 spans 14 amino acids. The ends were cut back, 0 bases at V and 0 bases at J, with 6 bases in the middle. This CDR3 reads CASSLSGFSYEQYF. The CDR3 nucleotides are TGTGCCAGCAGTTTATCAGGGTTCTCCTACGAGCAGTACTTC.

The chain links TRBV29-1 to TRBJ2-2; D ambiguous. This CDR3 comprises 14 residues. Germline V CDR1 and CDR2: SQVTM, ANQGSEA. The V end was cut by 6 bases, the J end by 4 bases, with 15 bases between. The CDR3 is CSVTPTQATGELFF. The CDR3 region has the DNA TGCAGCGTCACCCCTACTCAGGCCACCGGGGAGCTGTTTTTT.